The next 28 T cell receptor beta chains were all read from a single sample in a study of Graves' ophthalmopathy and Graves' hyperthyroidism listed by TCRdb under 2018. TCRdb lists the instrument as Illumina HiSeq 2000. For repertoire sequencing, the TCR beta CDR3 regions were amplified from RNA transcripts. A first-round RT-PCR used HTBI primers with the Qiagen OneStep RT-PCR kit, followed by a second-round multiplex PCR, size selection and purification. TCRdb handled the public reads itself, with Q25 trimming in fastp and clone calling in MiXCR, and kept productive beta chains. CDR3 protein sequences are deduplicated, and each keeps its most common genes and DNA. Within this sample are a few hundred thousand distinct CDR3 sequences, with about two fifths of them counted one time only. The ten largest clones add up to about 4% of the sample. The sequenced sample consisted of peripheral blood or thyroid tissue (not recorded which). The receptors come from an adult man with Graves' hyperthyroidism.

This chain joins TRBV6-1 and TRBJ1-1, with a tentative D call TRBD1 (6 bases). This CDR3 is 11 amino acids long. Trimming took 8 bases from V and 7 from J, leaving 11 bases between them. CDR1 and CDR2 (germline): MNHNS, SASEGT. The CDR3 DNA follows: TGTGCCAGCGGGGGGCGTGATGAAGCTTTCTTT. Residues: CASGGRDEAFF.

The chain is built from TRBV7-8 and TRBJ2-7; a possible D gene is TRBD1 (5 bases). This CDR3 region has 16 residues. Germline V gene sequence: CDR1 SGHVS, CDR2 FQNEAQ. Trimming cost V 1 base and J 0 bases, with 13 bases left between them. The CDR3 reads CASSLGVQGSSYEQYF. As DNA, the CDR3 is TGTGCCAGCAGCTTAGGTGTCCAGGGCAGCTCCTACGAGCAGTACTTC.

The V gene is TRBV12-3 or TRBV12-4, the J gene TRBJ1-3; weak D call: TRBD1 (5 bases). The CDR3 loop spans 16 amino acids. V was cut by 7 bases and J by 2 bases, with 18 bases left in between. The CDR3 spells CASTLSHGGAGNTIYF. The DNA for the CDR3 is TGTGCCAGCACCCTTTCGCACGGGGGGGCTGGAAACACCATATATTTT.

The CDR3 loop is CASSMDRGTGEQYF. Written as DNA, the CDR3 is TGTGCCAGCAGTATGGACAGGGGCACCGGGGAGCAGTACTTC. The V call is TRBV2, the J call TRBJ2-7; 9 positions match TRBD1. Germline CDR1 reads SNHLY; CDR2 reads FYNNEI. Trimming removed 5 bases from V and 7 bases from J; junction bases left unmatched: 9. The CDR3 has 14 residues.

This clonotype was detected many times. The chain joins TRBV4-1 to TRBJ1-2; 8 bases are shared with TRBD1. Germline V gene data show CDR1 as MGHRA and CDR2 as YSYEKL. Trimming cost V 3 bases and J 0 bases; bases outside gene matches: 0. The length of the CDR3 is 14 residues. The CDR3 sequence: CASSQGQANYGYTF. DNA of the CDR3: TGCGCCAGCAGCCAGGGACAGGCTAACTATGGCTACACCTTC.

This clonotype was detected only a few times. CDR3 protein: CSGGTGSEAFF. CDR3 DNA sequence: TGCAGCGGGGGGACCGGGTCTGAAGCTTTCTTT. The V call is TRBV29-1, the J call TRBJ1-1; TRBD1 might be the D (5 bases). CDR1 and CDR2 (germline): SQVTM, ANQGSEA. Trimming shortened V by 7 bases and J by 6 bases, and 12 bases separated the two germline ends. This CDR3 is built from 11 residues.

The chain employs TRBV7-2 and TRBJ2-7; the match to TRBD1 covers 7 bases. The J segment lost 0 bases and the V segment lost 4 bases, leaving 6 bases of the junction unmatched. The CDR3 is 15 residues long. The germline CDR1 and CDR2 sequences are SGHTA and FQGNSA. As DNA, the CDR3 is TGTGCCAGCAGCTCCCAGACAGGGAGCTCCTACGAGCAGTACTTC. Translation gives CASSSQTGSSYEQYF. Full variable domain (remainder filled in from reference TRBV7-2 and TRBJ2-7): GAGVSQSPSNKVTEKGKDVELRCDPISGHTALYWYRQSLGQGLEFLIYFQGNSAPDKSGLPSDRFSAERTGGSVSTLTIQRTQQEDSAVYLCASSSQTGSSYEQYFGPGTRLTVT.

This clonotype was observed a few times. The chain is built from TRBV2 and TRBJ2-3; 7 nucleotides align to TRBD2. Germline CDR1 and CDR2: SNHLY and FYNNEI. This CDR3 contains 13 residues. Trimming removed 7 bases from V and 2 bases from J; junction bases left unmatched: 3. The CDR3 region is CASKRDLTDTQYF. The CDR3 DNA reads TGTGCCAGCAAGCGGGACCTCACAGATACGCAGTATTTT.

This clonotype came up many times. The chain links TRBV7-8 to TRBJ1-1, with D possibly matching TRBD1 (6 bases). CDR3 length: 18 amino acids. Germline V lookup: CDR1 SGHVS, CDR2 FQNEAQ. With 2 bases removed from V and 4 bases from J, the gap between germline ends came to 23 bases. The CDR3 DNA sequence: TGTGCCAGCAGCTTACGGTCCAGGGGAGAGGGGATTGGCACTGAAGCTTTCTTT. Its translation: CASSLRSRGEGIGTEAFF.

The V gene is TRBV10-3, the J gene TRBJ2-7, with D maybe TRBD1 (6 bases). Germline V CDR1 and CDR2: ENHRY, SYGVKD. The CDR3 runs 12 residues. V lost 10 bases, J lost 2 bases, and 12 bases lay in between. The CDR3 reads CATGTTTYEQYF. CDR3 nucleotides: TGTGCCACCGGGACAACCACCTACGAGCAGTACTTC.

The table lists this clonotype with a few counts. V is TRBV7-8 and J is TRBJ1-6; no clear D gene. Trimming stripped 11 bases from V and 6 bases from J, with 14 bases between. CDR3 length equals 13 residues. Germline V gives CDR1 SGHVS, CDR2 FQNEAQ. The CDR3 bases are TGTGCCTGGGCCGAGACTGCTAATTCACCCCTCCACTTT. It translates to CAWAETANSPLHF.

As regards this clonotype: This may be a read error: a much more frequent sequence differs by one nucleotide. The chain couples TRBV12-3 or TRBV12-4 to TRBJ1-5; possibly TRBD1 for D (5 bases). Trimming shortened V by 4 bases and J by 5 bases, and 12 bases separated the two germline ends. This CDR3 is 14 amino acids long. The chain's CDR3 is CASSSLGDHQPQHF. In DNA form, the CDR3 reads TGTGCCAGCAGTTCCTTAGGGGACCATCAGCCCCAGCATTTT.

Ten or more counts support this clonotype. J is TRBJ2-5 and V is TRBV29-1; 7 nucleotides agree with TRBD2. Germline V gene sequence: CDR1 SQVTM, CDR2 ANQGSEA. The CDR3 is 13 amino acids. The ends lost 3 bases at V and 4 bases at J; junction bases unmatched: 5. CDR3 residues: CSVDAVAGETQYF. The CDR3 DNA sequence: TGCAGCGTTGACGCGGTAGCGGGAGAGACCCAGTACTTC.

This clonotype was observed at least ten times. J is TRBJ2-7 and V is TRBV5-8; a weak D match, TRBD1 (6 bases). CDR1 and CDR2 from the germline V gene are SGHTS and YDEGEE. CDR3 size: 16 residues. Trimming took 4 bases from V and 5 from J, leaving 22 bases between them. The CDR3 DNA is TGTGCCAGCAGCCCGGGACATTCCTTCCAAATAAACGAGCAGTACTTC. It yields the protein CASSPGHSFQINEQYF.

This clonotype was counted ten times or more. J is TRBJ2-7 and V is TRBV7-6; D is perhaps TRBD1 (6 bases). Germline CDR1 reads SGHVS; CDR2 reads FNYEAQ. This CDR3 contains 13 residues. V was pared by 1 base and J by 5 bases, with 9 bases between. CDR3 protein: CASSLDRVDEQYF. The CDR3 nucleotides are TGTGCCAGCAGCTTAGACAGGGTTGACGAGCAGTACTTC.

This clonotype was counted at least ten times. The chain uses TRBV6-5 and TRBJ1-5; D uncertain. Trimming removed 2 bases from V and 7 bases from J, with 9 bases in between. Germline CDR1 MNHEY, CDR2 SVGAGI. The CDR3 covers 13 residues. The CDR3 spells CASSYGGAQPQHF. CDR3 DNA sequence: TGTGCCAGCAGTTACGGCGGCGCCCAGCCCCAGCATTTT.

This sequence joins TRBV7-9 and TRBJ2-4, with D hard to call. Trimming left V 5 bases short and J 0 bases short, with 11 bases between. This CDR3 spans 15 amino acids. CDR1 and CDR2 (germline): SEHNR, FQNEAQ (reference sequence). CDR3 DNA sequence: TGTGCCAGCAGCCCAGGCCTAAGAGCCAAAAACATTCAGTACTTC. It specifies CASSPGLRAKNIQYF.

This clonotype was picked up many times. V is TRBV11-2 and J is TRBJ1-6, with D possibly matching TRBD1 (5 bases). V lost 0 bases to trimming and J lost 11 bases, with 8 bases between them. The length of the CDR3 is 13 residues. The germline gives CDR1 SGHAT, CDR2 FQNNGV. CDR3 protein: CASSLDRDPPLHF. CDR3 DNA: TGTGCCAGCAGCTTAGACAGGGATCCACCCCTCCACTTT.

V is TRBV7-9 and J is TRBJ1-1; the match to TRBD1 covers 11 bases. This CDR3 is built from 15 residues. The junction had 3 bases not matched to a gene; V was cut back by 3 bases and J by 3 bases. CDR1 and CDR2 from the germline V gene are SEHNR and FQNEAQ (reference sequence). The CDR3 here is CASSLEGQGDTEAFF. DNA of the CDR3: TGTGCCAGCAGCTTGGAGGGACAGGGGGACACTGAAGCTTTCTTT.

The chain recombines TRBV12-3 or TRBV12-4 with TRBJ2-5, with D perhaps TRBD1 (6 bases). CDR3 length: 14 amino acids. Trimming shortened V by 5 bases and J by 4 bases, and 14 bases separated the two germline ends. CDR3: CASSATGIGETQYF. The CDR3 DNA reads TGTGCCAGCAGTGCAACAGGGATAGGAGAGACCCAGTACTTC.

This chain connects TRBV27 to TRBJ2-5; 15 bases map to TRBD2. Looked up from germline, CDR1 is MNHEY and CDR2 is SMNVEV (reference sequence). The V gene end was trimmed by 5 bases and the J gene end by 3 bases; junction bases not matched to a gene: 4. The CDR3 consists of 16 residues. The CDR3 loop reads CASSARTSGREETQYF. CDR3 nucleotide sequence: TGTGCCAGCAGTGCCCGGACTAGCGGGAGGGAAGAGACCCAGTACTTC.

In this sample, this clonotype turned up a few times. Being one base from a much bigger clone, this may be a read error. The chain employs TRBV7-9 and TRBJ2-7; 10 nucleotides agree with TRBD2. CDR1 and CDR2 (germline): SEHNR, FQNEAQ (reference sequence). The CDR3 loop spans 14 amino acids. DNA of the CDR3: TGTGCCAGCAGCTCCCCTAGCGGGGGCTACGAGCAGCACTTC. It encodes CASSSPSGGYEQHF.

Ten or more counts support this clonotype. V is TRBV2 and J is TRBJ1-2; maybe TRBD1 (6 bases). The CDR3 runs 15 residues. CDR1 is SNHLY, CDR2 FYNNEI, per germline. V lost 6 bases, J lost 0 bases, and 14 bases lay in between. As DNA, the CDR3 is TGTGCCAGCAGCTACAGACAGGACGCTAACTATGGCTACACCTTC. It is translated as CASSYRQDANYGYTF.

V usage is TRBV7-3 and J usage is TRBJ1-4; no reliable D call. The CDR3 is 14 residues long. CDR1 is SGHTA and CDR2 is FQGTGA in the germline V gene. Trimming pared 4 bases from V and 3 bases from J, leaving 9 bases between. The CDR3 loop reads CASSSGRSNEKLFF. The CDR3 DNA sequence: TGTGCCAGCAGCTCCGGCCGTTCTAATGAAAAACTGTTTTTT. Supplemented by reference TRBV7-3 and TRBJ1-4, the full variable domain reads GAGVSQTPSNKVTEKGKYVELRCDPISGHTALYWYRQSLGQGPEFLIYFQGTGAADDSGLPNDRFFAVRPEGSVSTLKIQRTERGDSAVYLCASSSGRSNEKLFFGSGTQLSVL.

On this clonotype: A much larger clone differs by one base, so this may be a read error. The CDR3 spells CASSPGGRTYEQYF. The CDR3 coding sequence is TGTGCCAGCAGTCCCGGCGGGAGGACCTACGAGCAGTACTTC. This chain links TRBV3-1 with TRBJ2-7; 8 bases fit TRBD2. This CDR3 is 14 amino acids long. The V and J ends lost 6 bases and 2 bases, in that order; junction bases with no gene match: 6. Germline assignment: CDR1 LGHDT and CDR2 YNNKEL (reference sequence).

This clonotype was observed many times. The chain is built from TRBV12-3 or TRBV12-4 and TRBJ2-5; the match to TRBD2 covers 10 bases. The V and J ends lost 5 bases and 5 bases, in that order; junction bases with no gene match: 8. The CDR3 extends over 15 amino acids. In nucleotides, the CDR3 is TGTGCCAGCAGTCGAAGTACTAGCGGGGAGGAGACCCAGTACTTC. This codes for CASSRSTSGEETQYF.

This clonotype was seen at least ten times. The chain has TRBV2 and TRBJ1-1, with D possibly being TRBD1 (6 bases). Trimming stripped 3 bases from V and 1 base from J, with 15 bases between. This CDR3 is built from 16 residues. Germline V gene data show CDR1 as SNHLY and CDR2 as FYNNEI. In nucleotides, the CDR3 is TGTGCCAGCAGTGAGAGTCGGCTACAGGGGAACACTGAAGCTTTCTTT. Its protein product is CASSESRLQGNTEAFF.

The chain carries TRBV29-1 and TRBJ1-2; 11 bases map to TRBD1. Germline values: CDR1 SQVTM, CDR2 ANQGSEA. V lost 5 bases to trimming and J lost 3 bases; unmatched junction nucleotides: 5. The CDR3 loop spans 14 amino acids. CDR3 loop: CSVYGQGADYGYTF. CDR3 bases: TGCAGCGTTTATGGACAGGGGGCTGACTATGGCTACACCTTC. Variable domain in full (rest from reference TRBV29-1 and TRBJ1-2): SAVISQKPSRDICQRGTSLTIQCQVDSQVTMMFWYRQQPGQSLTLIATANQGSEATYESGFVIDKFPISRPNLTFSTLTVSNMSPEDSSIYLCSVYGQGADYGYTFGSGTRLTVV.